This TCR beta chain was profiled in a study of cytomegalovirus exposure and HLA in healthy donors. CDR3 length equals 16 residues. V lost 5 bases and J 0 bases, leaving 14 bases between the germline ends. Per germline, CDR1 MDHEN and CDR2 SYDVKM. PCR used 60 Vbeta primers and 13 Jbeta primers. Sequenced by immunoSEQ multiplex PCR; TCRdb stores in-frame clones only, minus some. Among about 160,000 clones, around three quarters were seen once, and the ten largest hold approximately 3%. Material: PBMCs. This receptor was taken from a woman aged 40 to 50 in good health and CMV-seronegative. The chain has TRBV28 and TRBJ1-5; TRBD1 is a possible D gene (5 bases). The CDR3 bases are TGTGCCAGCAGTCAACAGGATTTATATAGCAATCAGCCCCAGCATTTT. This codes for CASSQQDLYSNQPQHF.